Shown below are 19 T cell receptor beta chains from a single sample sequenced in a study of response to subunit inactivated influenza vaccine. From the RT-PCR reads, TCRdb called clonotypes with MiXCR, one entry per CDR3 protein. This sample has more than 700,000 distinct CDR3 sequences, with around 21% found just once. Sequences were derived from PBMCs from blood, sampled more than 4 days after vaccination. The receptors were gathered from a man aged 50 to 60 who received an inactivated influenza vaccine.

This clonotype was seen a handful of times. The chain employs TRBV20-1 and TRBJ1-4; no clear D. From germline, CDR1 is DFQATT and CDR2 SNEGSKA (reference sequence). The CDR3 covers 14 residues. Between the trimmed V and J ends, which lost 2 bases and 4 bases, there was a span of 11 bases. CDR3 loop: CSARPDGYNEKLFF. The DNA of the CDR3 is TGCAGTGCTAGACCCGACGGCTATAATGAAAAACTGTTTTTT.

The chain couples TRBV4-2 to TRBJ2-7; 9 nucleotides align to TRBD2. The CDR3 length is 15 residues. Trimming cost V 0 bases and J 3 bases; bases outside gene matches: 3. Germline V gives CDR1 LGHNA, CDR2 YNFKEQ. CDR3 protein: CASSQDGLASYEQYF. CDR3 bases: TGTGCCAGCAGCCAAGATGGACTAGCGAGCTACGAGCAGTACTTC.

In its sample, this clonotype was seen many times. The gene calls are TRBV12-3 or TRBV12-4 and TRBJ2-5; D is unclear. V was pared by 6 bases and J by 4 bases, with 9 bases between. This CDR3 comprises 12 residues. The CDR3 loop reads CASSRARETQYF. In nucleotides, the CDR3 is TGTGCCAGCAGCCGGGCTCGAGAGACCCAGTACTTC.

This chain connects TRBV7-9 to TRBJ2-3, with D possibly matching TRBD2 (6 bases). CDR1 is SEHNR and CDR2 is FQNEAQ in the germline V gene (reference sequence). V gave up 7 bases and J gave up 0 bases, with 17 bases separating them. CDR3 length: 16 amino acids. This CDR3 reads CASTYWRGYSTDTQYF. The CDR3 region has the DNA TGTGCCAGCACCTACTGGAGGGGCTATAGCACAGATACGCAGTATTTT. Complete variable domain (other parts from reference TRBV7-9 and TRBJ2-3): DTGVSQNPRHKITKRGQNVTFRCDPISEHNRLYWYRQTLGQGPEFLTYFQNEAQLEKSRLLSDRFSAERPKGSFSTLEIQRTEQGDSAMYLCASTYWRGYSTDTQYFGPGTRLTVL.

This clonotype was observed at least ten times. V usage is TRBV10-3 and J usage is TRBJ2-1; a possible D gene is TRBD2 (5 bases). The length of the CDR3 is 14 residues. Trimming removed 6 bases at V and 2 bases at J, with 11 bases between. Germline values: CDR1 ENHRY, CDR2 SYGVKD. In DNA, the CDR3 is TGTGCCATCAGCGGGGAAAATGCCTACAATGAGCAGTTCTTC. It is translated as CAISGENAYNEQFF.

The genes are TRBV20-1 and TRBJ2-3; 14 nucleotides match TRBD2. Germline values: CDR1 DFQATT, CDR2 SNEGSKA (reference sequence). The V gene end was trimmed by 4 bases and the J gene end by 4 bases; junction bases not matched to a gene: 4. The CDR3 totals 15 residues. The CDR3 sequence: CSATTSGGAADTQYF. In nucleotides, the CDR3 is TGCAGTGCTACGACTAGCGGGGGGGCGGCAGATACGCAGTATTTT.

The rearrangement uses TRBV9 and TRBJ2-1, with 11 bases identical to TRBD2. After removal of 3 bases from V and 0 bases from J, the junction contained 17 bases not matched to a gene. Per germline, CDR1 SGDLS and CDR2 YYNGEE. This CDR3 comprises 21 residues. Here the CDR3 DNA reads TGTGCCAGCAGCGGCAGTCGAACAGGGGGGACTAGCGGCAGCTCCTACAATGAGCAGTTCTTC. Translating gives CASSGSRTGGTSGSSYNEQFF.

The gene calls are TRBV29-1 and TRBJ2-2, with 7 bases aligning to TRBD2. The CDR3 runs 14 residues. The trim removed 6 bases at V and 6 bases at J, leaving 10 bases unmatched. Germline V gene lookup returns CDR1 SQVTM and CDR2 ANQGSEA. Written as DNA, the CDR3 is TGCAGCGTGGGTGGCGGGAGAGGGGCCGGGGAGCTGTTTTTT. Translated, it gives CSVGGGRGAGELFF.

The J gene is TRBJ2-7, the V gene TRBV7-2; TRBD1 might be the D (5 bases). The CDR3 is 12 residues long. V was trimmed by 1 base and J by 9 bases, leaving 10 bases between them. Germline lookup yields CDR1 SGHTA and CDR2 FQGNSA. This CDR3 reads CASSLEGFRQYF. CDR3 DNA: TGTGCCAGCAGCTTAGAGGGGTTTAGGCAGTACTTC.

This clonotype came up a few times. The chain links TRBV20-1 to TRBJ2-7, with 13 bases matching TRBD2. CDR1 and CDR2 (germline): DFQATT, SNEGSKA (reference sequence). V lost 0 bases to trimming and J lost 7 bases; unmatched junction nucleotides: 6. The CDR3 contains 15 residues. In DNA, the CDR3 is TGCAGTGCTAGAGATCGGACTAGCGGGAGAAGTGAGCAGTACTTC. Translated: CSARDRTSGRSEQYF.

This clonotype came up a few times. The gene calls are TRBV19 and TRBJ1-5; D might be TRBD1 (5 bases). The CDR3 is 15 residues long. Trimming took 0 bases from V and 8 from J, leaving 14 bases between them. Looked up from germline, CDR1 is LNHDA and CDR2 is SQIVND (reference sequence). CDR3 residues: CASSIELGLVEPQHF. In DNA, the CDR3 is TGTGCCAGTAGTATAGAGTTGGGGCTTGTTGAGCCCCAGCATTTT.

This sequence joins TRBV7-2 and TRBJ2-7; 9 bases match TRBD1. V dropped 2 bases and J dropped 2; count of bases not matched to a gene: 7. The CDR3 spans 16 residues. Germline V lookup: CDR1 SGHTA, CDR2 FQGNSA. CDR3 coding DNA: TGTGCCAGCAGCTTAAACACCGGGACAGGGACCTACGAGCAGTACTTC. Protein sequence: CASSLNTGTGTYEQYF.

In DNA form, the CDR3 reads TGTGCCAGCAGTCCCCCGGGACAGGGGGCCCCTACGCAGTATTTT. Its translation is CASSPPGQGAPTQYF. This rearrangement joins TRBV7-9 to TRBJ2-3, with 12 bases identical to TRBD1. The ends lost 6 bases at V and 8 bases at J; junction bases unmatched: 9. Germline V gene data show CDR1 as SEHNR and CDR2 as FQNEAQ (reference sequence). The CDR3 loop spans 15 amino acids.

The chain has TRBV7-2 and TRBJ2-5; D remains ambiguous. Trimming pared 2 bases from V and 5 bases from J, leaving 9 bases between. Germline V gene lookup returns CDR1 SGHTA and CDR2 FQGNSA. The CDR3 runs to 13 residues. The CDR3 nucleotides are TGTGCCAGCAGCTTAACCCAGGCCGAGACCCAGTACTTC. Translation: CASSLTQAETQYF.

This clonotype was counted a single time. The V and J genes are TRBV4-2 and TRBJ1-5; D remains ambiguous. V dropped 4 bases and J dropped 0 bases, with 16 bases sitting between them. Per the germline V gene, CDR1 is LGHNA and CDR2 is YNFKEQ. There are 17 residues in the CDR3. The CDR3 sequence: CASSRSSSPISNQPQHF. CDR3 bases: TGTGCCAGCAGCCGATCCAGCAGCCCAATTAGCAATCAGCCCCAGCATTTT.

The chain joins TRBV7-8 to TRBJ2-7; D not certain. The germline V gene encodes CDR1 SGHVS and CDR2 FQNEAQ. The CDR3 loop spans 14 amino acids. Trimming took off 2 bases at V and 1 base at J, with 9 bases between the two ends. DNA for the CDR3: TGTGCCAGCAGCTTAATGCACGGATCCTACGAGCAGTACTTC. This codes for CASSLMHGSYEQYF.

This clonotype was observed many times. The gene calls are TRBV12-3 or TRBV12-4 and TRBJ1-2, with 7 bases lining up with TRBD1. The CDR3 contains 13 residues. V was pared by 2 bases and J by 3 bases, with 0 bases of the junction left unmatched. In DNA form, the CDR3 reads TGTGCCAGCAGTTTAACAGGGGACTATGGCTACACCTTC. Its translation: CASSLTGDYGYTF.

The sample holds many counts of this clonotype. The DNA of the CDR3 is TGCAGCGTTGATGGGGGGGGGGGTTGGAAAGAGACCCAGTACTTC. Protein: CSVDGGGGWKETQYF. This chain joins TRBV29-1 and TRBJ2-5, with TRBD2 identical over 7 bases. V was clipped by 3 bases and J by 3 bases; unmatched bases: 10. The length of the CDR3 is 15 residues. Looked up from germline, CDR1 is SQVTM and CDR2 is ANQGSEA.

The genes are TRBV20-1 and TRBJ2-5, with 12 bases that match TRBD1. Per the germline V gene, CDR1 is DFQATT and CDR2 is SNEGSKA (reference sequence). The CDR3 consists of 14 residues. Trimming cost V 6 bases and J 4 bases; bases outside gene matches: 6. The CDR3 DNA follows: TGCAGTGCGACCGGGACAGGGGGCTCAGAGACCCAGTACTTC. It is translated as CSATGTGGSETQYF.